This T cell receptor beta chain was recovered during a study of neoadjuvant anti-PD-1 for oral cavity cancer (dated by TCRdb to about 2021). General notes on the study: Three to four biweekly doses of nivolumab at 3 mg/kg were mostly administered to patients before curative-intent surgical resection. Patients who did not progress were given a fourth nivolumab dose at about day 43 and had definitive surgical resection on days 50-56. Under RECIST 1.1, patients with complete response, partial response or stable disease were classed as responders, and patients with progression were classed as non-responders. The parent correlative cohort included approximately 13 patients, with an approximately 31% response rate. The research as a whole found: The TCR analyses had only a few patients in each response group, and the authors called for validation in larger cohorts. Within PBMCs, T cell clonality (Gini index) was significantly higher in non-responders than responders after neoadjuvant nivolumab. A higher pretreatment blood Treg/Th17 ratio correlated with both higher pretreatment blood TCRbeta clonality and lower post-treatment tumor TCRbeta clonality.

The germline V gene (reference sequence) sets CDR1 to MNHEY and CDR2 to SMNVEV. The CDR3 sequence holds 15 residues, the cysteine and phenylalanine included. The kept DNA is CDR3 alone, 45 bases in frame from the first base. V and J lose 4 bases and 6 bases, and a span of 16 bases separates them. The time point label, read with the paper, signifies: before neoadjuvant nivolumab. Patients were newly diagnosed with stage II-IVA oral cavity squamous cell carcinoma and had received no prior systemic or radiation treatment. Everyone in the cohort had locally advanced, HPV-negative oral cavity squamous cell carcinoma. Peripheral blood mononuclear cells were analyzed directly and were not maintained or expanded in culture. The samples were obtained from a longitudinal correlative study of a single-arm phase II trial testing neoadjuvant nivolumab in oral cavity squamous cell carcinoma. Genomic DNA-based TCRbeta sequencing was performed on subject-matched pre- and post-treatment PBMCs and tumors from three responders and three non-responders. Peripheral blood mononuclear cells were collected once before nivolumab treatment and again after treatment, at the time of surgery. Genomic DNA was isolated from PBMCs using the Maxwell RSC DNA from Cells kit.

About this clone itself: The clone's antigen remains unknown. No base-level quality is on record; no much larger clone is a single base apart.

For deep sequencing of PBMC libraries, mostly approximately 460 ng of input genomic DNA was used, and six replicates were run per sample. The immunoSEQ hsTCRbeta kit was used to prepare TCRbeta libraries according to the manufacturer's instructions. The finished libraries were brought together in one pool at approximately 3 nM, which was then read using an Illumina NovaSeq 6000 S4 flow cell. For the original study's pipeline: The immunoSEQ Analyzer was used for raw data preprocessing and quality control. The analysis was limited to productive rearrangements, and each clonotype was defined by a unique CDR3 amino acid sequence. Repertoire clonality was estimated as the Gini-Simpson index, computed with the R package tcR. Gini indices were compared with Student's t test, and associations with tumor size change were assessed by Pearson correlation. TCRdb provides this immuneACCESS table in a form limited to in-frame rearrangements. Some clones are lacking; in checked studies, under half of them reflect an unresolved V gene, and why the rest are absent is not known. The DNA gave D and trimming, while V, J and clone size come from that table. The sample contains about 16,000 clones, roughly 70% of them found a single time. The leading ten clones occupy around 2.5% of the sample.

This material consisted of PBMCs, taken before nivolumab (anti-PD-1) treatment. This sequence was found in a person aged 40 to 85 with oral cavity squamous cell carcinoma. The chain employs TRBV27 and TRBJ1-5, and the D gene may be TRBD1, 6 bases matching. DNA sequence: TGTGCCAGCAGTTCCCTCTCACAGGGTAGTCAGCCCCAGCATTTT. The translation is CASSSLSQGSQPQHF.